This section outlines one TCR beta chain sequence together with its context. The data were obtained in a study of T cell responses to AZD1222 COVID-19 vaccine. V was shortened by 0 bases and J by 4 bases, with 12 bases between the two germline ends. CDR3 length: 15 residues. Germline values: CDR1 LGHNA, CDR2 YSLEER. Data came from immunoSEQ multiplex PCR; TCRdb stores just in-frame clones and leaves some out. Among about 140,000 clones, more than 75% were seen once, and the ten largest hold 3% to 3.5%. This chain connects TRBV4-3 to TRBJ1-2; D is possibly TRBD1 (5 bases). The clonotype comes from an adult who received the AZD1222 COVID-19 vaccine. Sequenced material: peripheral blood, taken 28 days after the second AZD1222 dose. The CDR3 spells CASSQEALGGYGYTF. In nucleotides, the CDR3 is TGCGCCAGCAGCCAAGAAGCCCTGGGGGGCTATGGCTACACCTTC.